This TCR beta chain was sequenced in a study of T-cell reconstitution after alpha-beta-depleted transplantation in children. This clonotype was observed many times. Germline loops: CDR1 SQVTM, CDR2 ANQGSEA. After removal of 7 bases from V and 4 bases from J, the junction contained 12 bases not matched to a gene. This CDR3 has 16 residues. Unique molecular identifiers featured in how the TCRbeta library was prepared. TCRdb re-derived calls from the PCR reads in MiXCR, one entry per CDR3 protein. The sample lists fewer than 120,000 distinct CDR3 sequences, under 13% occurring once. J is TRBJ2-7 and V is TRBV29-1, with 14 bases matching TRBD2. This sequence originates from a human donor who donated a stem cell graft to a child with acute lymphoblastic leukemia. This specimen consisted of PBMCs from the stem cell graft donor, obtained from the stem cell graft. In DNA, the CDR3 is TGCAGCGCATCCTTACCGGGACTAGCGGGAGAGTACGAGCAGTACTTC. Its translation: CSASLPGLAGEYEQYF.